These T cell receptor beta chains were read from a single sample in a study of OX40 agonist ivuxolimab in advanced cancers. The assay was immunoSEQ multiplex PCR, and TCRdb's table has in-frame clones only and misses some. The sample contains around 88,000 clones, 92% of which appear only once. This material consisted of CD4+ or CD8+ T cells sorted from blood, taken in a trial of the OX40 agonist ivuxolimab. Every receptor here comes from an adult with an advanced solid tumor such as melanoma, head and neck, liver or kidney cancer. The CDR3 runs from the conserved cysteine through the conserved F or W. The D gene is left open where the match is weak. The size entry is marked missing in some rows and otherwise reads once, few, many or a size class.

d_call | j_call | v_call | cdr3_length | clone_size | cdr3_aa | cdr3_nt
TRBD2 | TRBJ2-3 | TRBV18 | 19 | NA | CASSRTPASTSGFTDTQYF | TGTGCCAGCTCACGTACCCCCGCCTCCACTAGCGGCTTCACAGATACGCAGTATTTT
NA | TRBJ2-7 | TRBV6-5 | 14 | NA | CASSYMKKRDEQYF | TGTGCCAGCAGTTATATGAAGAAGCGCGACGAGCAGTACTTC
NA | TRBJ2-1 | TRBV18 | 15 | NA | CASSPSFGGYNEQFF | TGTGCCAGCTCACCTTCTTTTGGAGGGTACAATGAGCAGTTCTTC
NA | TRBJ2-7 | TRBV29-1 | 12 | NA | CSVEEGVHEQYF | TGCAGCGTCGAGGAGGGGGTGCACGAGCAGTACTTC
NA | TRBJ2-7 | TRBV25-1 | 13 | NA | CASSGTGTYEQYF | TGTGCCAGCAGTGGAACGGGCACCTACGAGCAGTACTTC
TRBD2 | TRBJ2-3 | TRBV30 | 14 | once | CAWSRTSGTDTQYF | TGTGCCTGGAGTAGGACTAGCGGGACAGATACGCAGTATTTT
TRBD2 | TRBJ2-1 | TRBV19 | 15 | NA | CASSRGLAGNNEQFF | TGTGCCAGTAGTAGAGGGCTAGCGGGAAACAATGAGCAGTTCTTC
NA | TRBJ2-3 | TRBV5-1 | 16 | NA | CASSLEFVGGPDTQYF | TGCGCCAGCAGCTTGGAATTCGTGGGGGGGCCAGATACGCAGTATTTT
NA | TRBJ2-7 | TRBV6-6 | 16 | NA | CASSYGIERSSYEQYF | TGTGCCAGCAGTTACGGGATTGAGAGGAGCTCCTACGAGCAGTACTTC
NA | TRBJ1-1 | TRBV29-1 | 11 | few | CSVRRNTEAFF | TGCAGCGTGAGACGGAACACTGAAGCTTTCTTT
NA | TRBJ2-5 | TRBV6-1 | 14 | NA | CASSPSGPQETQYF | TGTGCCAGCAGCCCCAGCGGGCCACAAGAGACCCAGTACTTC
TRBD2 | TRBJ2-7 | TRBV5-1 | 16 | NA | CASSLVSGAPLGEQYF | TGCGCCAGCAGCTTGGTAAGCGGGGCTCCTCTCGGGGAGCAGTACTTC
NA | TRBJ2-6 | TRBV7-2 | 16 | NA | CASSLHRISGANVLTF | TGTGCCAGCAGCTTACACCGCATCTCTGGGGCCAACGTCCTGACTTTC
TRBD2 | TRBJ2-1 | TRBV15 | 18 | NA | CATSRARGTSGSGNEQFF | TGTGCCACCAGCAGAGCCCGCGGTACTAGCGGGAGTGGGAATGAGCAGTTCTTC
NA | TRBJ2-1 | TRBV7-7 | 13 | NA | CASSFGPNNEQFF | TGTGCTAGCAGCTTCGGCCCGAACAATGAGCAGTTCTTC
TRBD1 | TRBJ2-1 | TRBV6-5 | 15 | NA | CASSYSGQGVDEQFF | TGTGCCAGCAGTTACTCGGGACAGGGAGTAGATGAGCAGTTCTTC
NA | TRBJ2-2 | TRBV9 | 15 | NA | CASSVAAGWTGELFF | TGTGCCAGCAGCGTAGCCGCGGGGTGGACCGGGGAGCTGTTTTTT
TRBD1 | TRBJ1-6 | TRBV6-1 | 15 | NA | CASSQTGPPLAPLHF | TGTGCCAGCAGTCAGACAGGGCCCCCGCTGGCGCCCCTCCACTTT
NA | TRBJ2-7 | TRBV7-9 | 14 | NA | CASSPDGRTYEQYF | TGTGCCAGCAGCCCCGACGGGCGCACCTACGAGCAGTACTTC
NA | TRBJ1-4 | TRBV18 | 15 | NA | CASSRQGPPGEKLFF | TGTGCCAGCTCACGTCAGGGGCCGCCTGGGGAAAAACTGTTTTTT
NA | TRBJ2-7 | TRBV6-6 | 16 | NA | CASSYGLWSSSYEQYF | TGTGCCAGCAGTTACGGTCTATGGAGCAGCTCCTACGAGCAGTACTTC
NA | TRBJ2-3 | TRBV4-1 | 14 | NA | CASSQELLSDTQYF | TGCGCCAGCAGCCAAGAGTTACTCTCAGATACGCAGTATTTT
NA | TRBJ1-5 | TRBV18 | 16 | NA | CASSPLAHYSNQPQHF | TGTGCCAGCTCACCACTAGCGCATTATAGCAATCAGCCCCAGCATTTT
TRBD2 | TRBJ2-1 | TRBV13 | 15 | NA | CASSLDGGRANEQFF | TGTGCCAGCAGCTTAGATGGCGGGAGGGCCAATGAGCAGTTCTTC
TRBD1 | TRBJ1-6 | TRBV6-1 | 14 | NA | CASSSGQGNSPLHF | TGTGCCAGCAGCTCGGGACAGGGGAATTCACCCCTCCACTTT
TRBD2 | TRBJ2-5 | TRBV19 | 16 | NA | CASSAGTSLMGETQYF | TGTGCCAGTAGTGCGGGGACTAGCCTAATGGGGGAGACCCAGTACTTC
NA | TRBJ1-1 | TRBV5-4 | 12 | NA | CASENPNTEAFF | TGTGCCAGCGAAAATCCGAACACTGAAGCTTTCTTT